This T cell receptor beta chain was sequenced for a study of cytomegalovirus exposure and HLA in healthy donors. V lost 4 bases to trimming and J lost 6 bases; unmatched junction nucleotides: 10. The CDR3 has 15 residues. In germline, CDR1 is MGHDK, CDR2 SYGVNS. The PCR contained 60 Vbeta and 13 Jbeta primers. Sequenced by immunoSEQ multiplex PCR; TCRdb stores in-frame clones only, minus some. There are about 130,000 clones in the sample; about 70% occur only once, and 5.5% to 8.5% lies in the top ten. The sequencing input was PBMCs. The receptor's source is a male donor in good health and CMV-seronegative. The rearrangement joins TRBV25-1 to TRBJ2-3, with 7 bases fitting TRBD2. CDR3 protein: CASSGDYTLLDTQYF. The CDR3, as DNA: TGTGCCAGCAGTGGGGACTACACACTCCTGGATACGCAGTATTTT. The full variable domain, rest sourced from reference TRBV25-1 and TRBJ2-3, is EADIYQTPRYLVIGTGKKITLECSQTMGHDKMYWYQQDPGMELHLIHYSYGVNSTEKGDLSSESTVSRIRTEHFPLTLESARPSHTSQYLCASSGDYTLLDTQYFGPGTRLTVL.